Detailed here is one T cell receptor beta chain. Its antigen is currently not known. No much larger clone is present one base from it, and per-base qualities are unavailable. The sample is drawn from a study of blood T cell repertoires in COVID-19 (dated by TCRdb to about 2020). With respect to the entire study: Collaborator samples came from the United States, Italy and Spain and covered acute and convalescent phases of COVID-19. The material from the prospective study consisted of cDNA or gDNA derived from T cells, B-cell-depleted T cells, or PBMCs. Subjects who had been exposed to COVID-19, were actively infected with it, or had recovered from it provided the deeply sampled blood TCRbeta repertoires that made up the dataset. The repertoires were made available in a free public database intended to serve as a resource for research on the immune response to SARS-CoV-2. The samples were drawn from two sources: the first 160 participants of the ongoing ImmuneRACE study, and 1,254 subjects contributed by 6 global collaborators. Nearly every sample came with metadata listing a de-identified subject ID, COVID-19 status, age in years and sex. HLA class I and class II types, where available, came from metadata supplied by the sample provider rather than from assay-based typing.

Beyond this particular receptor, the publication reports: The quantity of clinical and demographic metadata differed by source and by participant and was supplied without curation.

The collaborating institutions used their own protocols to collect whole blood in K2EDTA tubes. For TCRbeta analysis, collaborators shipped samples in one of three forms: frozen whole blood, isolated PBMCs, or DNA extracted from either of those sample types. TCRbeta CDR3 regions were amplified from genomic DNA using the immunoSEQ Assay, a bias-controlled multiplex PCR. The original methods were these. The number of nucleated cells in each sample was estimated by amplification of reference gene primers within the assay. To quantify the absolute abundance of each unique TCRbeta CDR3 rearrangement, sequence reads were collapsed and filtered. For each sample, productive Simpson clonality was calculated as the square root of Simpson's diversity index across productive rearrangements. The source is immuneACCESS, and TCRdb retained only in-frame sequences with V and J called. Part of the clones is not carried over; for the studies checked, unresolved V genes explain less than half of this, and the remainder is unexplained. The V and J calls and clone size are taken from that table; D and trimming were inferred from the DNA. The sample table records tens of thousands of clones; around nine tenths of these occur just once. About 4% of the sample lies in the top ten.

The sample consisted of peripheral blood. This TCR came from a man between 50 and 59 years old with acute or convalescent COVID-19.

The CDR3: CASSLLATGWDNEQFF. The nucleotide sequence is TGTGCCAGCAGCTTACTAGCAACGGGTTGGGACAATGAGCAGTTCTTC. Rearrangement joined TRBV5-6 to TRBJ2-1; tentative D gene TRBD2, with 6 bases matching. The junction shows trimming of 2 bases on V and 5 bases on J, plus 17 bases between the germline ends. The germline V gene yields SGHDT for CDR1 and YYEEEE for CDR2. From its cysteine to its phenylalanine, the CDR3 spans 16 amino acids. Only the CDR3 part of the read is kept: 48 bases, read in frame from the first base.